Presented here are 11 T cell receptor beta chains from one specimen sequenced in a study of T cell clones after liver transplantation (dated by TCRdb to between 2018 and 2021). Library method: the immunoSEQ multiplex PCR assay. TCRdb obtained this table from immuneACCESS and retained in-frame rearrangements with V and J assigned. These tables miss some clones; where compared with another copy, unresolved V genes account for less than half of the shortfall, and the remainder is unexplained. The sample table lists about 76,000 clones, less than 90% of them with a count of one. Approximately 2.8% of the sample rests with the top ten. The source was CD4+ T cells from blood, collected at the 22-month timepoint. These receptor sequences come from a human patient who received a liver transplant. Where a transplant has occurred, the graft donor may have supplied some of the T cells.

This CDR3 is CASSPRGQGYYNEQFF. The CDR3 nucleotides read TGTGCCAGCAGCCCCCGTGGACAGGGATACTACAATGAGCAGTTCTTC. V gene TRBV14 combines with J gene TRBJ2-1, with TRBD1 identical over 8 bases. V lost 4 bases and J lost 3; bases outside the gene matches: 8. Germline V lookup: CDR1 SGHDN, CDR2 FVKESK. This CDR3 is built from 16 residues.

This sequence joins TRBV9 and TRBJ1-4; no clear D gene. Germline assignment: CDR1 SGDLS and CDR2 YYNGEE. The CDR3 extends over 15 amino acids. V was cut by 4 bases and J by 0 bases, with 10 bases left in between. The CDR3 loop is CASSQGITTNEKLFF. The CDR3 bases are TGTGCCAGCAGCCAAGGGATTACAACTAATGAAAAACTGTTTTTT.

The V gene is TRBV6-5, the J gene TRBJ2-1, with TRBD2 matching over 13 bases. CDR1 and CDR2 (germline): MNHEY, SVGAGI. This CDR3 is built from 16 residues. The V gene end was trimmed by 0 bases and the J gene end by 12 bases; junction bases not matched to a gene: 8. CDR3 bases: TGTGCCAGCAGTTACTCGGGACTAGCGGGGCCCCAAAGGCAGTTCTTC. As protein: CASSYSGLAGPQRQFF.

This clone was seen once. The chain has TRBV9 and TRBJ2-2; 9 nucleotides match TRBD1. Germline V gene lookup returns CDR1 SGDLS and CDR2 YYNGEE. Trimming cost V 2 bases and J 7 bases; bases outside gene matches: 9. The CDR3 contains 16 residues. The CDR3 DNA reads TGTGCCAGCAGCGTTGGGCGGACAGGGGAGATCGGGGAGCTGTTTTTT. Translated: CASSVGRTGEIGELFF. Supplemented by reference TRBV9 and TRBJ2-2, the full variable domain reads DSGVTQTPKHLITATGQRVTLRCSPRSGDLSVYWYQQSLDQGLQFLIQYYNGEERAKGNILERFSAQQFPDLHSELNLSSLELGDSALYFCASSVGRTGEIGELFFGEGSRLTVL.

This chain links TRBV7-3 with TRBJ2-1; D perhaps matches TRBD2 (5 bases). The germline V and J ends were trimmed by 2 bases and 7 bases, with 21 bases remaining between them. CDR1 SGHTA and CDR2 FQGTGA come from the germline V gene. The CDR3 runs 17 residues. CDR3 loop: CASSLGVGGSMENEQFF. The CDR3 coding sequence is TGTGCCAGCAGCTTAGGGGTAGGCGGGTCAATGGAGAATGAGCAGTTCTTC.

This clone has more than one count but fewer than ten. The gene calls are TRBV2 and TRBJ1-2; TRBD1 is a possible D gene (5 bases). The V end was cut by 6 bases, the J end by 8 bases, with 13 bases between. The V gene's germline CDR1 is SNHLY and CDR2 FYNNEI. This CDR3 has 12 residues. Written as DNA, the CDR3 is TGTGCCAGCAGAGAAACAGGTGGGGGCTACACCTTC. Its translation: CASRETGGGYTF.

J is TRBJ2-1 and V is TRBV5-6, with D perhaps TRBD1 or TRBD2 (5 bases each). The CDR3 is made up of 14 amino acids. Germline V gene sequence: CDR1 SGHDT, CDR2 YYEEEE. V was clipped by 2 bases and J by 6 bases, with 12 bases between them. The chain's CDR3 is CASSFLTGTNEQFF. CDR3 nucleotide sequence: TGTGCCAGCAGCTTTTTAACCGGGACCAATGAGCAGTTCTTC.

This CDR3 reads CASTPGGLSYEQYF. In nucleotides, the CDR3 is TGTGCCAGCACCCCGGGGGGATTATCCTACGAGCAGTACTTC. The chain joins TRBV28 to TRBJ2-7, with 7 positions matching TRBD2. The CDR3 is made up of 14 amino acids. With 7 bases clipped from V and 1 base from J, the junction kept 7 bases outside the gene matches. Germline-derived CDR1 and CDR2 are MDHEN and SYDVKM.

This clone was counted once. The V and J genes are TRBV5-4 and TRBJ2-5; 14 nucleotides line up with TRBD2. CDR3 size: 19 residues. Germline CDR1 and CDR2: SGHNT and YYREEE (reference sequence). V trimming: 0 bases; J trimming: 1 base; junction bases outside the gene matches: 8. The DNA for the CDR3 is TGTGCCAGCAGCTTGGACGTCCCGGGACTAGCGGGGGCCCAAGAGACCCAGTACTTC. This sequence encodes CASSLDVPGLAGAQETQYF. Supplemented by reference TRBV5-4 and TRBJ2-5, the full variable domain reads ETGVTQSPTHLIKTRGQQVTLRCSSQSGHNTVSWYQQALGQGPQFIFQYYREEENGRGNFPPRFSGLQFPNYSSELNVNALELDDSALYLCASSLDVPGLAGAQETQYFGPGTRLLVL.

The chain carries TRBV6-5 and TRBJ1-5; unclear D gene. In germline, CDR1 is MNHEY, CDR2 SVGAGI. CDR3 length equals 15 residues. V was trimmed by 6 bases and J by 4 bases, leaving 16 bases between them. In DNA, the CDR3 is TGTGCCAGCAGGGGTCACAACGGGAAAAATCAGCCCCAGCATTTT. Protein product: CASRGHNGKNQPQHF.

Only one count was recorded for this clone. The chain couples TRBV11-1 to TRBJ2-7; 8 positions match TRBD2. There are 14 residues in the CDR3. V gave up 6 bases and J gave up 4 bases; unmatched junction bases: 8. CDR1 is SGHAT, CDR2 FQDESV, per germline (reference sequence). The CDR3 sequence: CASSSAGGVYEQYF. The CDR3 DNA is TGTGCCAGCAGTTCCGCGGGGGGTGTGTACGAGCAGTACTTC. Using reference TRBV11-1 and TRBJ2-7 for the parts outside the CDR3, the full variable domain is EAEVAQSPRYKITEKSQAVAFWCDPISGHATLYWYRQILGQGPELLVQFQDESVVDDSQLPKDRFSAERLKGVDSTLKIQPAELGDSAMYLCASSSAGGVYEQYFGPGTRLTVT.